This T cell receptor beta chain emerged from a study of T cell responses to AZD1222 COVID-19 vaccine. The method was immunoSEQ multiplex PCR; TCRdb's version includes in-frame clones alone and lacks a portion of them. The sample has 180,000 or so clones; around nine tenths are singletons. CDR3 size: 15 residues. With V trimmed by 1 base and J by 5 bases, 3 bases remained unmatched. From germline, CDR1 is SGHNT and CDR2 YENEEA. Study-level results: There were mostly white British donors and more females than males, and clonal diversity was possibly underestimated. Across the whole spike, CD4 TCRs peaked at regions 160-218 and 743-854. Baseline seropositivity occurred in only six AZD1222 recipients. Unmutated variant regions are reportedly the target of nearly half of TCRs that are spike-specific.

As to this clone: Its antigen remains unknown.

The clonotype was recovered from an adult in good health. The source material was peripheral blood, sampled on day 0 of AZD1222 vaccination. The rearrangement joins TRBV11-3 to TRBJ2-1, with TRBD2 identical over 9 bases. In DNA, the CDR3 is TGTGCCAGCAGCTTAGTGGGACTAGCCGACAATGAGCAGTTCTTC. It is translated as CASSLVGLADNEQFF.